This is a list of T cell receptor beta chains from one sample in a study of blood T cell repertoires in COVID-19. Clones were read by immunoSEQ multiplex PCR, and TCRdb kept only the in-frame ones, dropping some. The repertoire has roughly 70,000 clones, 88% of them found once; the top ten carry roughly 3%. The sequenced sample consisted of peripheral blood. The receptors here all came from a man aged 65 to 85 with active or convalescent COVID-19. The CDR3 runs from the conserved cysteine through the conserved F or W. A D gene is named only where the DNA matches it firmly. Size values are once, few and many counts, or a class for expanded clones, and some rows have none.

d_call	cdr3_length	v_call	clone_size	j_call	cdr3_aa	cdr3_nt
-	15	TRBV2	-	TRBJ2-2	CASSSDRPNTGELFF	TGTGCCAGCAGTTCCGACAGGCCGAACACCGGGGAGCTGTTTTTT
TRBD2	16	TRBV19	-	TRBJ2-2	CASRLKRDSNTGELFF	TGTGCCAGTAGATTGAAGCGGGATTCTAACACCGGGGAGCTGTTTTTT
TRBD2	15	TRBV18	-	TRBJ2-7	CASSPPNSGVFEQYF	TGTGCCAGCTCACCACCGAATAGCGGGGTCTTCGAGCAGTACTTC
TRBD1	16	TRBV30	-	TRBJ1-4	CACPGQRTSTNEKLFF	TGTGCCTGTCCGGGACAGCGAACATCAACTAATGAAAAACTGTTTTTT
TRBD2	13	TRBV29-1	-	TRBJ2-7	CSVGLAGVGEQYF	TGCAGCGTTGGTCTAGCGGGAGTAGGCGAGCAGTACTTC
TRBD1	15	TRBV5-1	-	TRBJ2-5	CASSVDDRAGETQYF	TGCGCCAGCAGCGTGGATGACAGGGCAGGCGAGACCCAGTACTTC
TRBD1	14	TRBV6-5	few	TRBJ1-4	CASTVGPGGGKLFF	TGTGCCAGCACCGTGGGGCCAGGGGGTGGGAAACTGTTTTTT
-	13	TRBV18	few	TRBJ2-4	CASSPGGRNIQYF	TGTGCCAGCTCACCAGGGGGGAGAAACATTCAGTACTTC
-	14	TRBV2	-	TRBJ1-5	CASRVRAGTQPQHF	TGTGCCAGCAGGGTCCGGGCCGGGACACAGCCCCAGCATTTT
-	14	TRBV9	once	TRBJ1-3	CASSVAGEGNTIYF	TGTGCCAGCAGCGTAGCAGGGGAAGGAAACACCATATATTTT
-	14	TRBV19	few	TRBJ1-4	CASRSGSYGEKLFF	TGTGCCAGTAGATCAGGGTCTTACGGTGAAAAACTGTTTTTT
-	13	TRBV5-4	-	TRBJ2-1	CASSLGKRGEQFF	TGTGCCAGCAGCTTAGGCAAAAGGGGTGAGCAGTTCTTC
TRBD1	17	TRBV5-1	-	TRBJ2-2	CASSSIGTGRGTGELFF	TGCGCCAGCAGCTCCATTGGGACAGGTCGGGGCACCGGGGAGCTGTTTTTT
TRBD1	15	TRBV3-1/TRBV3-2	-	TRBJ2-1	CASRRGDRAYNEQFF	TGTGCCAGCAGGCGTGGGGACAGGGCCTACAATGAGCAGTTCTTC
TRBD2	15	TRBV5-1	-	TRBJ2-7	CASSTTSGRTHEQYF	TGCGCCAGCAGCACCACTAGCGGGAGGACCCACGAGCAGTACTTC
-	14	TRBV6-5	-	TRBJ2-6	CASSRGSGANVLTF	TGTGCCAGCAGCAGGGGCTCTGGGGCCAACGTCCTGACTTTC
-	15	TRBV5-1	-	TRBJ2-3	CASRGRPSYTDTQYF	TGCGCCAGCAGGGGGCGGCCCTCTTACACAGATACGCAGTATTTT
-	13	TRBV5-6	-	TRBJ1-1	CASSRGSSTEAFF	TGTGCCAGCAGCCGTGGCTCCAGCACTGAAGCTTTCTTT
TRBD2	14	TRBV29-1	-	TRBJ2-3	CSVAGGGGGDTQYF	TGCAGCGTTGCGGGCGGGGGTGGTGGAGATACGCAGTATTTT
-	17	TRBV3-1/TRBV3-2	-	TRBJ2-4	CASSYFQGAVGKNIQYF	TGTGCCAGCAGCTACTTCCAGGGTGCAGTAGGCAAAAACATTCAGTACTTC
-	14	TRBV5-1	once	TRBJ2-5	CASSLTPTRETQYF	TGCGCCAGCAGCTTGACACCCACCCGCGAGACCCAGTACTTC
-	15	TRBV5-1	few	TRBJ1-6	CASSVSPTSNSPLHF	TGCGCCAGCAGCGTTTCTCCAACTTCAAATTCACCCCTCCACTTT
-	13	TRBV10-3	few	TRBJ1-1	CAISATGNTEAFF	TGTGCCATCAGCGCGACGGGAAACACTGAAGCTTTCTTT
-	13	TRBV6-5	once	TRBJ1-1	CASSDNRGTEAFF	TGTGCCAGCAGCGATAACCGCGGCACTGAAGCTTTCTTT
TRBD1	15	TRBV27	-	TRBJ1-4	CASSLSTGGGEKLFF	TGTGCCAGCAGTTTATCGACAGGGGGCGGTGAAAAACTGTTTTTT
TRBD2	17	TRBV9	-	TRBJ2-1	CASTASGSSQFCNEQFF	TGTGCCAGCACGGCTAGCGGGAGTTCCCAATTTTGCAATGAGCAGTTCTTC
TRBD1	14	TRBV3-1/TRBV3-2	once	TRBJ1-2	CASSRGPGGSGYTF	TGTGCCAGCAGCCGGGGCCCAGGGGGAAGTGGCTACACCTTC
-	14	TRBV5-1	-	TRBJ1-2	CASSFGGRNYGYTF	TGCGCCAGCAGCTTTGGGGGCCGAAACTATGGCTACACCTTC
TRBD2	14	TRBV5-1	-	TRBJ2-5	CASSLGTSGETQYF	TGCGCCAGCAGCTTGGGGACTAGCGGGGAGACCCAGTACTTC
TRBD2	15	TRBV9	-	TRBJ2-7	CASSGGLAATYEQYF	TGTGCCAGCAGCGGTGGACTAGCGGCAACCTACGAGCAGTACTTC